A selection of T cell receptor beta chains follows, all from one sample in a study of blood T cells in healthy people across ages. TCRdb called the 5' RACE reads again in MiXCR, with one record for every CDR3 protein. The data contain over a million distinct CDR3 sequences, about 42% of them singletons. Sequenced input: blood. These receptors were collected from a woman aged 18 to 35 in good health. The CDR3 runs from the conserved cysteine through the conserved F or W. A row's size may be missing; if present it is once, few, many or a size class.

CDR3 protein: CASSLRTGGFEQYF; clone size: few; J gene: TRBJ2-7; V gene: TRBV11-2
CDR3 protein: CSVGRRGDPYEQYF; clone size: few; J gene: TRBJ2-7; V gene: TRBV29-1
CDR3 protein: CASSPSVTPYEQYF; clone size: .; J gene: .; V gene: TRBV14
CDR3 protein: CASSKGQGQRAQYF; clone size: .; J gene: TRBJ2-7; V gene: TRBV21-1
CDR3 protein: CAWARTYNSPLHF; clone size: .; J gene: TRBJ1-6; V gene: TRBV30
CDR3 protein: CASSLWTGLNQPQHF; clone size: few; J gene: TRBJ1-5; V gene: TRBV7-2
CDR3 protein: CASSLEGEVDQPQHF; clone size: .; J gene: TRBJ1-5; V gene: TRBV9
CDR3 protein: CASSLELAGAQYF; clone size: few; J gene: TRBJ2-5; V gene: TRBV6-6
CDR3 protein: CASSPRWVYEQYF; clone size: .; J gene: TRBJ2-7; V gene: TRBV28
CDR3 protein: CSANHRETYEQYF; clone size: .; J gene: .; V gene: TRBV20-1
CDR3 protein: CASSVAPQNTDTQYF; clone size: .; J gene: TRBJ2-3; V gene: TRBV9
CDR3 protein: CASSQAALSSYNEQFF; clone size: few; J gene: TRBJ2-1; V gene: TRBV4-3
CDR3 protein: CSASPAGTRETQYF; clone size: .; J gene: TRBJ2-5; V gene: TRBV20-1
CDR3 protein: CASTQSAGGTYEQYF; clone size: few; J gene: TRBJ2-7; V gene: TRBV7-2
CDR3 protein: CSARQGLSGANVLTF; clone size: many; J gene: TRBJ2-6; V gene: TRBV29-1
CDR3 protein: CASSSFANEQFF; clone size: .; J gene: TRBJ2-1; V gene: TRBV11-3
CDR3 protein: CAISDPVGAGGSTDTQYF; clone size: once; J gene: TRBJ2-3; V gene: TRBV10-3
CDR3 protein: CASSPPGSTEQFF; clone size: few; J gene: TRBJ2-1; V gene: TRBV18
CDR3 protein: CASSQLGAEQYF; clone size: .; J gene: .; V gene: TRBV3-1
CDR3 protein: CASSIGLAGAPSSYEQYF; clone size: .; J gene: TRBJ2-7; V gene: TRBV4-3
CDR3 protein: CASSSFKRPSTDTQYF; clone size: .; J gene: TRBJ2-3; V gene: TRBV7-8
CDR3 protein: CASSRGQGTDTRYF; clone size: .; J gene: TRBJ2-3; V gene: TRBV9
CDR3 protein: CASSSSRLASYEQYF; clone size: .; J gene: TRBJ2-7; V gene: TRBV7-2
CDR3 protein: CSVAPGRRETQYF; clone size: .; J gene: TRBJ2-5; V gene: TRBV29-1
CDR3 protein: CASSQVQGDYEQYF; clone size: .; J gene: TRBJ2-7; V gene: TRBV4-1
CDR3 protein: CASSLFDATDTQYF; clone size: few; J gene: TRBJ2-3; V gene: TRBV27
CDR3 protein: CASSSSGTEFPEAFF; clone size: few; J gene: TRBJ1-1; V gene: TRBV5-1
CDR3 protein: CASRPTQQLSGAYEQYF; clone size: .; J gene: TRBJ2-7; V gene: TRBV28
CDR3 protein: CASSSFARSNYGYTF; clone size: .; J gene: TRBJ1-2; V gene: TRBV27
CDR3 protein: CASQDREGEEKLFF; clone size: .; J gene: TRBJ1-4; V gene: TRBV12-3/TRBV12-4
CDR3 protein: CSARTSGSLDTQYF; clone size: .; J gene: TRBJ2-3; V gene: TRBV20-1
CDR3 protein: CAIAGTSNEQFF; clone size: .; J gene: TRBJ2-1; V gene: TRBV10-3
CDR3 protein: CASSPRLAASEQFF; clone size: .; J gene: TRBJ2-1; V gene: TRBV28
CDR3 protein: CASGEHGADTQYF; clone size: .; J gene: TRBJ2-3; V gene: TRBV25-1
CDR3 protein: CASSWGAGGEQFF; clone size: .; J gene: TRBJ2-1; V gene: TRBV5-5
CDR3 protein: CASRISQGREKLFF; clone size: few; J gene: TRBJ1-4; V gene: TRBV27
CDR3 protein: CATNPLASLGNYEQYF; clone size: .; J gene: TRBJ2-7; V gene: TRBV7-9
CDR3 protein: CASREEAQRHEQYF; clone size: .; J gene: TRBJ2-7; V gene: TRBV27
CDR3 protein: CASRSGQGHNEQFF; clone size: once; J gene: TRBJ2-1; V gene: TRBV7-7
CDR3 protein: CASSPDTSGYTF; clone size: few; J gene: TRBJ1-2; V gene: TRBV12-3/TRBV12-4
CDR3 protein: CASSPPVRGRTDTQYF; clone size: few; J gene: TRBJ2-3; V gene: TRBV7-9
CDR3 protein: CALADDEQFF; clone size: few; J gene: TRBJ2-1; V gene: TRBV5-5
CDR3 protein: CASRILPQGARNEQFF; clone size: .; J gene: TRBJ2-1; V gene: TRBV6-2/TRBV6-3
CDR3 protein: CASSLSRGESYNEQFF; clone size: .; J gene: TRBJ2-1; V gene: TRBV27
CDR3 protein: CSVGGARGGHTYEQYF; clone size: .; J gene: .; V gene: TRBV29-1
CDR3 protein: CASSFLTGTNTGELFF; clone size: .; J gene: TRBJ2-2; V gene: TRBV4-1
CDR3 protein: CASSPFGSFGTEAFF; clone size: .; J gene: TRBJ1-1; V gene: TRBV27
CDR3 protein: CASSGDRENIQYF; clone size: .; J gene: TRBJ2-4; V gene: TRBV27
CDR3 protein: CSARRRSSTDTQYF; clone size: .; J gene: TRBJ2-3; V gene: TRBV20-1
CDR3 protein: CASSTQGQVWDEQFF; clone size: .; J gene: TRBJ2-1; V gene: TRBV6-2/TRBV6-3
CDR3 protein: CASSLSTGTLSSYEQYF; clone size: few; J gene: TRBJ2-7; V gene: TRBV27
CDR3 protein: CASSHGQGGIEQFF; clone size: .; J gene: TRBJ2-1; V gene: TRBV7-2
CDR3 protein: CATSELGQPGTDTQYF; clone size: few; J gene: TRBJ2-3; V gene: TRBV24-1
CDR3 protein: CASSHGTPSPLHF; clone size: .; J gene: TRBJ1-6; V gene: TRBV25-1